Listed below are T cell receptor beta chains from one sample, sequenced in a study of T-cell reconstitution after alpha-beta-depleted transplantation in children. TCRdb ran MiXCR on the PCR reads and lists one entry per CDR3 protein. The table lists around 450,000 distinct CDR3 sequences, around two fifths of them singletons. The sample consisted of PBMCs, taken before TCRalphabeta/CD19-depleted stem cell transplant. Source of these receptors: a girl aged 2 to 9 with aplastic anemia, due to receive a stem cell transplant. The CDR3 runs from the conserved cysteine through the conserved F or W. D genes are given only for firm matches. A row's size may be missing; if present it is once, few, many or a size class.

TGCAGTGCCGTTTTCGTGCTAGCGGAGAAAGAGACCCAGTACTTC,CSAVFVLAEKETQYF,TRBD2,once,TRBJ2-5,TRBV20-1
TGCAGTGCTATAGACAGGGAGGGCACCGGGGAGCTGTTTTTT,CSAIDREGTGELFF,.,few,TRBJ2-2,TRBV20-1
TGTGCCTGGAGTGTACTGGGCAGGGGAAACTACACCTTC,CAWSVLGRGNYTF,.,.,TRBJ1-2,TRBV30
TGCAGTGCTAGAGACGACAGAAGCTATGGCTACACCTTC,CSARDDRSYGYTF,.,.,TRBJ1-2,TRBV20-1
TGCAGTGCTAAGGGAACAGGGAGTCCTCAGCCCCAGCATTTT,CSAKGTGSPQPQHF,.,once,TRBJ1-5,TRBV20-1
TGTGCCAGCAGTGTCCTAGCGGGAGGGCCGGGTTCCACAGATACGCAGTATTTT,CASSVLAGGPGSTDTQYF,TRBD2,.,TRBJ2-3,TRBV27
TGTGCCAGCAGCTTACAAAGGACAGGGGCCTCCTACGAGCAGTACTTC,CASSLQRTGASYEQYF,TRBD1,few,TRBJ2-7,TRBV13
TGTGCCAGCAGTTACGGGCCGAGCCAAGAGACCCAGTACTTC,CASSYGPSQETQYF,.,few,TRBJ2-5,TRBV6-7
TGCAGTGCTAAGATCGGACTAGCGGGGAACACCGGGGAGCTGTTTTTT,CSAKIGLAGNTGELFF,TRBD2,.,TRBJ2-2,TRBV20-1
TGTGCCAGCAGAACCCCGGGCCCTAGGTATACGCAGTATTTT,CASRTPGPRYTQYF,.,.,TRBJ2-3,TRBV28
TGCGCCAGCAGGGTACAGGGAGGTCCCTACAATGAGCAGTTCTTC,CASRVQGGPYNEQFF,.,many,TRBJ2-1,TRBV5-1
TGTGCATCACTCTTTGGCTTTATGTATAGCAATCAGCCCCAGCATTTT,CASLFGFMYSNQPQHF,.,.,TRBJ1-5,TRBV10-3
TGTGCCAGCAGCGTTGGGACAGGGGTTGGAGATACGCAGTATTTT,CASSVGTGVGDTQYF,TRBD1,few,TRBJ2-3,TRBV9
TGCAGTGCTAGAGATCGTAGGGTCACAGATACGCAGTATTTT,CSARDRRVTDTQYF,.,many,TRBJ2-3,TRBV20-1
TGTGCCAGCTCACCGTTTGGCGGGAGGGCTGGCGAGCAGTACTTC,CASSPFGGRAGEQYF,TRBD2,.,TRBJ2-7,TRBV18
TGTGCCAGCAGTGACCCGGGACTAGCGGAATACAATGAGCAGTTCTTC,CASSDPGLAEYNEQFF,TRBD2,many,TRBJ2-1,TRBV2
TGTGCCAGCATTGAAAGGCTGGCAACTAATGAAAAACTGTTTTTT,CASIERLATNEKLFF,.,.,TRBJ1-4,TRBV2
TGCGCCAGCATGGTGAGGGTAGGAGGGGAGACCCAGTACTTC,CASMVRVGGETQYF,.,.,TRBJ2-5,TRBV5-1